The clone carrying this TCR beta chain was observed at least ten times. Its antigen is undetermined. This entry comes from a study of response to subunit inactivated influenza vaccine. TCRdb ran MiXCR on the RT-PCR reads and lists one entry per CDR3 protein. This sample yields a few hundred thousand distinct CDR3 sequences, of which about a fifth are seen a single time; 10% belongs to the top ten. CDR1 SGHAT and CDR2 FQNNGV come from the germline V gene. V dropped 5 bases and J dropped 3 bases, with 14 bases sitting between them. The CDR3 is 15 residues long. Overall study results and limits: That few new T cells are recruited by each seasonal influenza vaccination was the authors' suggestion.

The clonotype was recovered from a man in his fifties or sixties who received an inactivated influenza vaccine. The gene calls are TRBV11-2 and TRBJ2-1, with D perhaps assigned TRBD1 or TRBD2 (5 bases each). The starting material was PBMCs from blood, obtained about 20 months after vaccination. As DNA, the CDR3 is TGTGCCAGCAGCCTGGGACCGGATAGCTACAATGAGCAGTTCTTC. Encoded protein: CASSLGPDSYNEQFF.